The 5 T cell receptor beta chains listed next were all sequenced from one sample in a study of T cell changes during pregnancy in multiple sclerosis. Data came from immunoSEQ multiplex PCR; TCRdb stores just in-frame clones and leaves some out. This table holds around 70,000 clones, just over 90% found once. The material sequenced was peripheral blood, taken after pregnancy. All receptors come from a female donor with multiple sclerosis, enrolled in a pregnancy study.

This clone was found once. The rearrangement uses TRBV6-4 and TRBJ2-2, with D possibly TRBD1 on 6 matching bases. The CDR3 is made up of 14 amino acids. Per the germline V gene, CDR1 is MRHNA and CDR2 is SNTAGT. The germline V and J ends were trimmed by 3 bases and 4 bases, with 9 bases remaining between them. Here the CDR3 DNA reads TGTGCCAGCAGTGATGGACAGCCCACCGGGGAGCTGTTTTTT. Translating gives CASSDGQPTGELFF.

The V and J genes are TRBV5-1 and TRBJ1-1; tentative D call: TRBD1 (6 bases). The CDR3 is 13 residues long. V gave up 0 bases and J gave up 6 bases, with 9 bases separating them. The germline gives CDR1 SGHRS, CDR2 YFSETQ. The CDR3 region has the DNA TGCGCCAGCAGCTTGGACAGGGTGGCTGAAGCTTTCTTT. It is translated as CASSLDRVAEAFF.

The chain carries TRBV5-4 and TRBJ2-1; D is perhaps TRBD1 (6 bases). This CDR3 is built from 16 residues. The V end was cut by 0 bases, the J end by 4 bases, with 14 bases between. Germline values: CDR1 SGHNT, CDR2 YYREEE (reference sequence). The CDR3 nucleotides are TGTGCCAGCAGCTTGGCCCAGGGGATGGGGTACAATGAGCAGTTCTTC. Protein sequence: CASSLAQGMGYNEQFF.

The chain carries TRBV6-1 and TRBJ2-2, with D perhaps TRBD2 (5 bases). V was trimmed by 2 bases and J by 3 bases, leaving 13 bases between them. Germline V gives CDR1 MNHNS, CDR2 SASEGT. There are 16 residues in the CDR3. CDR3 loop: CASSEREYRDTGELFF. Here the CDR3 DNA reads TGTGCCAGCAGTGAAAGGGAGTATCGGGACACCGGGGAGCTGTTTTTT.

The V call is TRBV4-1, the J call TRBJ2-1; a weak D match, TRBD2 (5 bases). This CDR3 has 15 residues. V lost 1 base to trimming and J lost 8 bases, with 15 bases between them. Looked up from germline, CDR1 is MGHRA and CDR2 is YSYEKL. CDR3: CASSQVPGKGDEQFF. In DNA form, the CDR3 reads TGCGCCAGCAGCCAAGTTCCCGGGAAAGGCGATGAGCAGTTCTTC.